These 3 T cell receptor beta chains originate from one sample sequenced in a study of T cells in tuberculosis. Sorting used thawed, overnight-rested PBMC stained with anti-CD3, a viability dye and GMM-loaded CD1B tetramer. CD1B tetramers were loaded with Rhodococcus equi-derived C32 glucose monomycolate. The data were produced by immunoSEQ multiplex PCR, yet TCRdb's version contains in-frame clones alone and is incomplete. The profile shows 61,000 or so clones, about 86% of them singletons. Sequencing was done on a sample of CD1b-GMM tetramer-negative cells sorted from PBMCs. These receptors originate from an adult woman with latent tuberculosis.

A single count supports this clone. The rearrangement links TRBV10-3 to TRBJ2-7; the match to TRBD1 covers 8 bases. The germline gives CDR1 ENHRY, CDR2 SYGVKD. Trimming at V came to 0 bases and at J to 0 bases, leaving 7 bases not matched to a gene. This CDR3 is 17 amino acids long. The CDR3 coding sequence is TGTGCCATCAGTGAGTCCCAACGGGACAGGAGCTCCTACGAGCAGTACTTC. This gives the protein CAISESQRDRSSYEQYF.

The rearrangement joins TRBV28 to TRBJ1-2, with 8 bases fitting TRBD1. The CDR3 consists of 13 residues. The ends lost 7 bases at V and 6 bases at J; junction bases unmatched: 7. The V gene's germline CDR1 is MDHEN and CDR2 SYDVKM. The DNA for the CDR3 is TGTGCCAGCACCATGGACAGGGTACATGGCTACACCTTC. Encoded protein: CASTMDRVHGYTF.

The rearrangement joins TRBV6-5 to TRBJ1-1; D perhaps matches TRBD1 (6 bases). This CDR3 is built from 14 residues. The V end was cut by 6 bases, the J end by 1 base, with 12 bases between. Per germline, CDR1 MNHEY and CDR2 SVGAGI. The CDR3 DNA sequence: TGTGCCAGCAGACCCTTACAGGGGAACACTGAAGCTTTCTTT. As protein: CASRPLQGNTEAFF.